This is a list of T cell receptor beta chains from one sample in a study of cytomegalovirus exposure and HLA in healthy donors. Data came from immunoSEQ multiplex PCR; TCRdb stores just in-frame clones and leaves some out. Of 100,000 to 150,000 clones in the sample, roughly three quarters are singletons; the top ten hold 0.94%. Sequenced sample: PBMCs. The source is a woman aged 55-70 years in good health and CMV-seronegative. The CDR3 runs from the conserved cysteine through the conserved F or W. A D gene is named only where the DNA matches it firmly. The size of a clone is reported for some rows only, either as once, few or many, or as a class for expanded clones.

CDR3nt	CDR3aa	abundance	j_gene	v_gene	d_gene
TGTGCCAGCAGTCTCGGCGGTTCCCGGGGGACCCAGTACTTC	CASSLGGSRGTQYF	-	TRBJ2-5	TRBV28	-
TGTGCCAGCAGATCCCGACAGGGCATCTATGGCTACACCTTC	CASRSRQGIYGYTF	-	TRBJ1-2	TRBV13	TRBD1
TGCGCCAGCAGCCCGGCCCCGGGACAGGGGCGCGATAATTCACCCCTCCACTTT	CASSPAPGQGRDNSPLHF	-	TRBJ1-6	TRBV5-1	TRBD1
TGTGCCAGCAGAGATACAGGGAAGTCCGGGGAGCTGTTTTTT	CASRDTGKSGELFF	-	TRBJ2-2	TRBV2	-
TGCGCCAGCAGCTTGCAGGGACAAGAGACCCAGTACTTC	CASSLQGQETQYF	-	TRBJ2-5	TRBV5-1	-
TGTGCCAGTAGTATTCGGACAGGGTTAGATACGCAGTATTTT	CASSIRTGLDTQYF	few	TRBJ2-3	TRBV19	TRBD1
TGTGCCAGCAGGGCAGCGAGGGGGCGCGATGAGCAGTTCTTC	CASRAARGRDEQFF	-	TRBJ2-1	TRBV27	TRBD1
TGTGCCAGCTCACAAACTCAGAACACTGAAGCTTTCTTT	CASSQTQNTEAFF	-	TRBJ1-1	TRBV18	-
TGTGCCACCAGCAGAGATGGACAGGGTAGTTCAGGCCGGAACACTGAAGCTTTCTTT	CATSRDGQGSSGRNTEAFF	-	TRBJ1-1	TRBV15	TRBD1
TGTGCCAGCAGCTTAGCTCCCGGGACTAGCGGGATTGGGGAGCTGTTTTTT	CASSLAPGTSGIGELFF	-	TRBJ2-2	TRBV7-6	TRBD2
TGTGCCAGCAGCATAAACAGGGGGCCCCAGTACTTC	CASSINRGPQYF	-	TRBJ2-5	TRBV7-2	TRBD1
TGTGCCATCGCGGACAGGGAGAGGGCCAAGCGGTACTTC	CAIADRERAKRYF	-	TRBJ2-7	TRBV6-1	TRBD1
TGTGCCAGCAGTTTATCCGACAGGGGGCACGGCTACACCTTC	CASSLSDRGHGYTF	-	TRBJ1-2	TRBV28	TRBD1
TGCAGCGCAGGACAGGGGGCCTACAATGAGCAGTTCTTC	CSAGQGAYNEQFF	-	TRBJ2-1	TRBV29-1	TRBD1
TGTGCCAGTAGTATTGGTCAGGCGAGCAATCAGCCCCAGCATTTT	CASSIGQASNQPQHF	-	TRBJ1-5	TRBV19	-
TGTGCCAGCAGTTTCGGGACTACACACAATGAGCAGTTCTTC	CASSFGTTHNEQFF	-	TRBJ2-1	TRBV27	TRBD2
TGCGCCAGCAGCTTTGGACAGGCGGAGACCCAGTACTTC	CASSFGQAETQYF	-	TRBJ2-5	TRBV5-1	TRBD1
TGTGCCATTGTCTCCCGGTCTGCCTCCACCGGGGAGCTGTTTTTT	CAIVSRSASTGELFF	-	TRBJ2-2	TRBV28	-
TGCGCCAGCAGCCAAGATCAACTAGCGGGGCCCCTGGATACGCAGTATTTT	CASSQDQLAGPLDTQYF	-	TRBJ2-3	TRBV4-1	TRBD2
TGTGCCAGTAGAGAGGGGGCGTTGAACACTGAAGCTTTCTTT	CASREGALNTEAFF	-	TRBJ1-1	TRBV19	TRBD1
TGCGCCAGCAGCCAAGCGACTCTAGGGAACACCGGGGAGCTGTTTTTT	CASSQATLGNTGELFF	-	TRBJ2-2	TRBV4-1	-
TGTGCCAGCAGCCAAGATTGGGGCGGGAGAGATACGCAGTATTTT	CASSQDWGGRDTQYF	-	TRBJ2-3	TRBV14	TRBD2